This TCR beta chain was identified during a study of blood T cell repertoires in COVID-19. Study-level information: The United States, Italy and Spain supplied acute and convalescent COVID-19 samples. In each case, the material was cDNA or gDNA derived from T cells, B-cell-depleted T cells, or PBMCs.

The authors' processing: Amplifying reference gene primers gave estimates of nucleated cell counts. Clones were sequenced by immunoSEQ multiplex PCR, and TCRdb holds only the in-frame ones, with some missing. V and J calls and clone size come straight from that table; D and trimming were deduced from the DNA. The sample lists roughly 120,000 clones; around 85% were seen once. This CDR3 spans 15 amino acids. Per the germline V gene, CDR1 is SGHAT and CDR2 is FQNNGV. Germline trimming cut 5 bases from V and 3 bases from J; bases unmatched to any gene: 5. Specimen: peripheral blood. This clonotype originated in a man in his forties or fifties with acute or convalescent COVID-19. The chain recombines TRBV11-2 with TRBJ2-1; 9 bases are a match to TRBD2. CDR3 loop: CASSIERGDYNEQFF. DNA of the CDR3: TGTGCCAGCAGCATTGAGCGGGGGGACTACAATGAGCAGTTCTTC. The whole variable domain, filled in from reference TRBV11-2 and TRBJ2-1, reads EAGVAQSPRYKIIEKRQSVAFWCNPISGHATLYWYQQILGQGPKLLIQFQNNGVVDDSQLPKDRFSAERLKGVDSTLKIQPAKLEDSAVYLCASSIERGDYNEQFFGPGTRLTVL.